These 27 T cell receptor beta chains originate from one sample sequenced in a study of shared clonotypes between healthy human individuals. Some clones are missing from TCRdb's copy, which holds only in-frame ones; the method was immunoSEQ multiplex PCR. The data show under 2,500,000 clones, approximately 96% seen once. The sequenced sample was naive CD4+ T cells sorted from blood. Subset noted: CD45RA+ positively selected. The receptor set was obtained from a man between 18 and 29 years old in good health.

The rearrangement uses TRBV2 and TRBJ2-5; TRBD1 aligns across 8 bases. V gave up 7 bases and J gave up 5 bases; unmatched junction bases: 6. The CDR3 is 13 amino acids. CDR1 is SNHLY, CDR2 FYNNEI, per germline. The CDR3 DNA reads TGTGCCAGCACCGGACAGGGTAGGGAGACCCAGTACTTC. It specifies CASTGQGRETQYF.

With respect to this clone: The sample carries other DNA sequences with the same CDR3. The chain couples TRBV4-1 to TRBJ2-1; D unresolved. CDR3 length equals 14 residues. CDR1 is MGHRA and CDR2 is YSYEKL in the germline V gene. Trimming removed 1 base from V and 4 bases from J, with 8 bases in between. The CDR3 region is CASSQVLVYNEQFF. In DNA, the CDR3 is TGCGCCAGCAGCCAAGTATTGGTTTACAATGAGCAGTTCTTC.

The chain joins TRBV28 to TRBJ1-4; D unresolved. The CDR3 loop spans 13 amino acids. Germline V gene sequence: CDR1 MDHEN, CDR2 SYDVKM. Trimming cost V 3 bases and J 0 bases, with 2 bases left between them. The DNA for the CDR3 is TGTGCCAGCAGTTTTGCAACTAATGAAAAACTGTTTTTT. As protein: CASSFATNEKLFF. The full variable domain, its missing parts supplied by reference TRBV28 and TRBJ1-4, is DVKVTQSSRYLVKRTGEKVFLECVQDMDHENMFWYRQDPGLGLRLIYFSYDVKMKEKGDIPEGYSVSREKKERFSLILESASTNQTSMYLCASSFATNEKLFFGSGTQLSVL.

This clone appeared once. The rearrangement links TRBV30 to TRBJ1-1, with 7 bases fitting TRBD1. CDR3 size: 15 residues. Germline assignment: CDR1 GTSNPN and CDR2 SVGIG (reference sequence). The V and J ends lost 2 bases and 5 bases, in that order; junction bases with no gene match: 11. This CDR3 is CAWSPLDRETTEAFF. The CDR3 bases are TGTGCCTGGAGTCCTCTTGACAGGGAAACAACTGAAGCTTTCTTT.

The chain couples TRBV5-6 to TRBJ1-4; 7 bases line up with TRBD1. The ends lost 3 bases at V and 0 bases at J; junction bases unmatched: 11. The CDR3 loop spans 18 amino acids. The germline CDR1 and CDR2 sequences are SGHDT and YYEEEE. CDR3 DNA: TGTGCCAGCAGCTCCTGGACAGGCACCAAAGCAACTAATGAAAAACTGTTTTTT. Protein sequence: CASSSWTGTKATNEKLFF.

V usage is TRBV6-5 and J usage is TRBJ1-1; 7 bases agree with TRBD1. The CDR3 totals 12 residues. V lost 4 bases and J lost 11; bases outside the gene matches: 7. CDR1 and CDR2 from the germline V gene are MNHEY and SVGAGI. CDR3 residues: CASSSPTGLAFF. As DNA, the CDR3 is TGTGCCAGCAGTTCCCCGACAGGGCTGGCTTTCTTT.

Remarks on this clone: This same CDR3 is encoded by further DNA sequences in the sample. The chain couples TRBV6-5 to TRBJ2-7, with 9 positions matching TRBD1. The germline V gene has CDR1 MNHEY and CDR2 SVGAGI. V lost 0 bases to trimming and J lost 3 bases; unmatched junction nucleotides: 3. The CDR3 covers 15 residues. The CDR3 sequence is CASSYSTGGGYEQYF. CDR3 sequence (DNA): TGTGCCAGCAGTTACTCGACAGGGGGAGGCTACGAGCAGTACTTC.

This clone was counted only a few times. The V gene is TRBV10-3, the J gene TRBJ1-2; D uncertain. From germline, CDR1 is ENHRY and CDR2 SYGVKD. This CDR3 is 12 amino acids long. Between the trimmed V and J ends, which lost 0 bases and 8 bases, there was a span of 7 bases. This CDR3 is CAISESVEGYTF. The CDR3 nucleotides are TGTGCCATCAGTGAGTCGGTGGAAGGCTACACCTTC.

This clone was detected only once. The chain carries TRBV25-1 and TRBJ2-5, with D perhaps TRBD1 or TRBD2 (5 bases each). Deletions cut 1 base from V and 5 bases from J, with 14 bases between. From germline, CDR1 is MGHDK and CDR2 SYGVNS. This CDR3 is 15 amino acids long. In DNA, the CDR3 is TGTGCCAGCAGTGAATGGGACGGGGTAGGGGAGACCCAGTACTTC. Its translation: CASSEWDGVGETQYF.

The chain couples TRBV5-4 to TRBJ1-1; 10 nucleotides match TRBD1. CDR1 is SGHNT and CDR2 is YYREEE in the germline V gene (reference sequence). The V segment lost 4 bases and the J segment 3 bases; nucleotides outside the gene matches: 6. CDR3 size: 15 residues. Here the CDR3 reads CASSVSGTGDTEAFF. DNA of the CDR3: TGTGCCAGCAGCGTGTCCGGGACAGGGGACACTGAAGCTTTCTTT.

The chain employs TRBV25-1 and TRBJ2-3, with 11 bases that match TRBD2. CDR1 and CDR2 (germline): MGHDK, SYGVNS. With V trimmed by 7 bases and J by 4 bases, 13 bases remained unmatched. The CDR3 runs to 17 residues. Here the CDR3 reads CASNQSLLAGVADTQYF. CDR3 sequence (DNA): TGTGCCAGCAATCAGTCCCTACTAGCGGGAGTGGCAGATACGCAGTATTTT.

V is TRBV10-3 and J is TRBJ2-7; possible D gene TRBD2, 6 bases. V lost 3 bases to trimming and J lost 2 bases, with 11 bases between them. The CDR3 spans 14 residues. Per germline, CDR1 ENHRY and CDR2 SYGVKD. CDR3 loop: CAISDAREAYEQYF. In DNA, the CDR3 is TGTGCCATCAGTGATGCGCGGGAAGCCTACGAGCAGTACTTC.

This clone was seen a handful of times. This chain connects TRBV6-5 to TRBJ1-6, with TRBD1 as a possible D gene (6 bases). This CDR3 is 14 amino acids long. The V gene's germline CDR1 is MNHEY and CDR2 SVGAGI. Between the trimmed V and J ends, which lost 4 bases and 4 bases, there was a span of 8 bases. The DNA for the CDR3 is TGTGCCAGCAGTTGGACAGATTATAATTCACCCCTCCACTTT. Translation: CASSWTDYNSPLHF.

This sequence joins TRBV19 and TRBJ2-1, with D unresolved. The V and J ends lost 0 bases and 0 bases respectively, with 9 bases between them. Germline values: CDR1 LNHDA, CDR2 SQIVND (reference sequence). The CDR3 has 16 amino acids. The chain's CDR3 is CASSIDRKPSYNEQFF. CDR3 DNA: TGTGCCAGTAGTATAGATCGGAAACCCTCCTACAATGAGCAGTTCTTC.

This clone is a singleton in its sample. The chain carries TRBV6-5 and TRBJ1-2, with D maybe TRBD1 (5 bases). The germline V gene encodes CDR1 MNHEY and CDR2 SVGAGI. The CDR3 loop spans 15 amino acids. Trimming removed 6 bases at V and 6 bases at J, with 20 bases between. CDR3 sequence (DNA): TGTGCCAGCAGAAACGGACACACGGGTGCGAATGGCTACACCTTC. Translating gives CASRNGHTGANGYTF.

The CDR3 region has the DNA TGTGCCAGCAGCCCTTTGGGGGGCCTTGCGGAGGCGAACTCCTACAATGAGCAGTTCTTC. It encodes CASSPLGGLAEANSYNEQFF. The chain recombines TRBV12-1 with TRBJ2-1. TRBV12-1 is a listed pseudogene. The CDR3 is 20 amino acids.

V gene TRBV7-9 combines with J gene TRBJ2-6, with 7 bases aligning to TRBD2. CDR1 is SEHNR and CDR2 is FQNEAQ in the germline V gene (reference sequence). The CDR3 loop spans 18 amino acids. Unmatched junction bases numbered 10, after V lost 5 bases and J lost 0 bases. CDR3 sequence: CASSPGGRKFSGANVLTF. CDR3 bases: TGTGCCAGCAGCCCGGGGGGACGTAAGTTCTCTGGGGCCAACGTCCTGACTTTC.

The chain couples TRBV30 to TRBJ1-1; D uncertain. The CDR3 length is 13 residues. Germline CDR1 reads GTSNPN; CDR2 reads SVGIG (reference sequence). Trimming pared 2 bases from V and 1 base from J, leaving 8 bases between. The CDR3 sequence: CAWSPFGNTEAFF. The DNA for the CDR3 is TGTGCCTGGAGTCCGTTTGGGAACACTGAAGCTTTCTTT.

To note about this clone: Different DNA sequences within this sample yield the same CDR3. The gene calls are TRBV2 and TRBJ2-5, with D perhaps TRBD1 (6 bases). The germline V gene encodes CDR1 SNHLY and CDR2 FYNNEI. The V end was cut by 4 bases, the J end by 0 bases, with 9 bases between. The CDR3 is 14 residues long. DNA of the CDR3: TGTGCCAGCAGTGCGACAGGATACCAAGAGACCCAGTACTTC. Translating gives CASSATGYQETQYF.

The chain recombines TRBV5-4 with TRBJ1-4; a possible D gene is TRBD1 (6 bases). The CDR3 loop spans 14 amino acids. V was shortened by 1 base and J by 10 bases, with 14 bases between the two germline ends. Germline V gene sequence: CDR1 SGHNT, CDR2 YYREEE (reference sequence). CDR3 DNA sequence: TGTGCCAGCAGCTTGAAGTCGGGGGCTGGAAAACTGTTTTTT. This sequence encodes CASSLKSGAGKLFF.

The chain couples TRBV15 to TRBJ2-5, with a possible D match to TRBD2 (6 bases). The germline gives CDR1 LNHNV, CDR2 YYDKDF (reference sequence). This CDR3 contains 15 residues. V was trimmed by 0 bases and J by 5 bases, leaving 13 bases between them. DNA for the CDR3: TGTGCCACCAGCAGAGATATAACAGCGGGCGAGACCCAGTACTTC. It specifies CATSRDITAGETQYF.

The chain links TRBV5-4 to TRBJ2-1; D possibly uses TRBD1 or TRBD2 (5 bases each). Trimming left V 4 bases short and J 0 bases short, with 11 bases between. The CDR3 is made up of 15 amino acids. Germline V lookup: CDR1 SGHNT, CDR2 YYREEE (reference sequence). The CDR3 here is CASSASGASYNEQFF. CDR3 nucleotide sequence: TGTGCCAGCAGCGCCTCCGGGGCCTCCTACAATGAGCAGTTCTTC.

This clone was found once. V is TRBV9 and J is TRBJ1-4; the D gene is possibly TRBD1 (5 bases). The CDR3 loop spans 12 amino acids. Germline V lookup: CDR1 SGDLS, CDR2 YYNGEE. Trimming left V 4 bases short and J 10 bases short, with 11 bases between. The CDR3 sequence is CASSPGQGKLFF. CDR3 DNA sequence: TGTGCCAGCAGCCCCGGACAAGGAAAACTGTTTTTT.

The chain combines TRBV7-3 with TRBJ2-2; perhaps D is TRBD1 or TRBD2 (5 bases each). Trimming removed 6 bases at V and 2 bases at J, with 10 bases between. CDR1 and CDR2 from the germline V gene are SGHTA and FQGTGA. The CDR3 runs 14 residues. The CDR3 sequence is CASRRDPNTGELFF. The CDR3 nucleotides read TGTGCCAGCAGAAGGGACCCCAACACCGGGGAGCTGTTTTTT.

A word on this clone: Within the sample, other DNA sequences also encode this same CDR3. The CDR3 sequence: CASSPDLQETQYF. In DNA, the CDR3 is TGTGCCAGCTCACCCGACCTACAAGAGACCCAGTACTTC. The rearrangement uses TRBV18 and TRBJ2-5; D call uncertain. This CDR3 has 13 amino acids. Per germline, CDR1 KGHSH and CDR2 LQKENI. V was clipped by 3 bases and J by 2 bases, with 7 bases between them.

This clone came up once. This sequence joins TRBV27 and TRBJ1-5; no reliable D call. The germline V gene has CDR1 MNHEY and CDR2 SMNVEV (reference sequence). The CDR3 has 15 amino acids. Trimming shortened V by 0 bases and J by 2 bases, and 8 bases separated the two germline ends. CDR3: CASSLSSAGNQPQHF. The CDR3 DNA is TGTGCCAGCAGTTTATCATCGGCAGGCAATCAGCCCCAGCATTTT.

Concerning this clone: Within the sample, other DNA sequences also encode this same CDR3. This sequence joins TRBV19 and TRBJ2-1, with D maybe TRBD2 (5 bases). This CDR3 has 15 residues. V lost 3 bases and J 0 bases, leaving 9 bases between the germline ends. Germline V gene lookup returns CDR1 LNHDA and CDR2 SQIVND (reference sequence). The CDR3 DNA reads TGTGCCAGTAGTATTGAGGGTACCTCCTACAATGAGCAGTTCTTC. This translates into CASSIEGTSYNEQFF. Full variable domain (remainder filled in from reference TRBV19 and TRBJ2-1): DGGITQSPKYLFRKEGQNVTLSCEQNLNHDAMYWYRQDPGQGLRLIYYSQIVNDFQKGDIAEGYSVSREKKESFPLTVTSAQKNPTAFYLCASSIEGTSYNEQFFGPGTRLTVL.